Listed below are T cell receptor beta chains from one sample, sequenced in a study of T cells in Graves' hyperthyroidism and ophthalmopathy. TCRdb redid the calling of the multiplex PCR reads with MiXCR, one entry per CDR3 protein. The sample includes over 200,000 distinct CDR3 sequences, roughly a sixth of them seen just once. Specimen: blood. The source of these receptors is a man in his forties or fifties with Graves' hyperthyroidism. The CDR3 runs from the conserved cysteine through the conserved F or W. The order of the fields is V gene, CDR3 length, CDR3 protein.

v_call: TRBV6-4
cdr3_length: 14
cdr3_aa: CASGSRGEGQPQHF

v_call: TRBV20-1
cdr3_length: 14
cdr3_aa: CSAQLDRSTDTQYF

v_call: TRBV11-3
cdr3_length: 11
cdr3_aa: CASSLRDEQFF

v_call: TRBV29-1
cdr3_length: 17
cdr3_aa: CSAGGGGSGRGTYGYTF

v_call: TRBV2
cdr3_length: 13
cdr3_aa: CASSENRNNEQFF

v_call: TRBV4-1
cdr3_length: 18
cdr3_aa: CASRITRRDSPNTGELFF

v_call: TRBV7-2
cdr3_length: 15
cdr3_aa: CASSPSGTFYNEQFF

v_call: TRBV28
cdr3_length: 15
cdr3_aa: CASSLQGGENTEAFF

v_call: TRBV7-2
cdr3_length: 13
cdr3_aa: CASSPTGVKTQYF

v_call: TRBV27
cdr3_length: 15
cdr3_aa: CASTPGTGSNSPLHF

v_call: TRBV20-1
cdr3_length: 13
cdr3_aa: CSAYEGRFLTQHF

v_call: TRBV6-1
cdr3_length: 17
cdr3_aa: CASSPRGSGIGTDTQYF

v_call: TRBV6-1
cdr3_length: 16
cdr3_aa: CASIGPGPQKADTQYF

v_call: TRBV3-1
cdr3_length: 13
cdr3_aa: CASSQGIPDTQYF

v_call: TRBV6-2/TRBV6-3
cdr3_length: 15
cdr3_aa: CASSYLTGAGGTQYF

v_call: TRBV11-2
cdr3_length: 15
cdr3_aa: CASSLGSSGLSTQYF

v_call: TRBV6-1
cdr3_length: 18
cdr3_aa: CASSIQRGTSRSYNEQFF

v_call: TRBV5-1
cdr3_length: 14
cdr3_aa: CASSLASLNTEAFF

v_call: TRBV11-2
cdr3_length: 20
cdr3_aa: CASSLDPGVAGGGFLYEQYF

v_call: TRBV6-2/TRBV6-3
cdr3_length: 13
cdr3_aa: CASRMTSGGEQYF

v_call: TRBV20-1
cdr3_length: 13
cdr3_aa: CSARTGFTDTQYF

v_call: TRBV20-1
cdr3_length: 15
cdr3_aa: CSARDRGRHNQPQHF

v_call: TRBV28
cdr3_length: 14
cdr3_aa: CASSFLDSSYEQYF

v_call: TRBV28
cdr3_length: 14
cdr3_aa: CASSSPRVFNEQFF

v_call: TRBV3-1
cdr3_length: 12
cdr3_aa: CASSQEGRELFF

v_call: TRBV20-1
cdr3_length: 16
cdr3_aa: CSARDFLAGGGETQYF

v_call: TRBV2
cdr3_length: 12
cdr3_aa: CASTGPNQPQHF

v_call: TRBV5-1
cdr3_length: 14
cdr3_aa: CASSRDSSYNEQFF

v_call: TRBV5-4
cdr3_length: 16
cdr3_aa: CASSPSGGRLSDTQYF

v_call: TRBV30
cdr3_length: 17
cdr3_aa: CAWSVPGTSGRWYEQYF

v_call: TRBV18
cdr3_length: 17
cdr3_aa: CASSPPLAGSSYNEQFF

v_call: TRBV27
cdr3_length: 15
cdr3_aa: CASSPLGAGRYGYTF

v_call: TRBV3-1
cdr3_length: 16
cdr3_aa: CASSQFGGGSGVPLHF

v_call: TRBV5-1
cdr3_length: 12
cdr3_aa: CASSFYTGELFF

v_call: TRBV5-1
cdr3_length: 17
cdr3_aa: CASSQPSRDSANYEQYF

v_call: TRBV6-1
cdr3_length: 16
cdr3_aa: CASSDRDRGLSEKLFF

v_call: TRBV7-2
cdr3_length: 13
cdr3_aa: CASSPWEGDIQYF

v_call: TRBV13
cdr3_length: 18
cdr3_aa: CASSPHRLAGGGTGELFF

v_call: TRBV5-1
cdr3_length: 13
cdr3_aa: CASSLAGGEAAFF

v_call: TRBV2
cdr3_length: 14
cdr3_aa: CASSEGTGSYEQYF

v_call: TRBV15
cdr3_length: 14
cdr3_aa: CATKRPLPGDTQYF

v_call: TRBV6-2/TRBV6-3
cdr3_length: 11
cdr3_aa: CASSQGREQYF

v_call: TRBV6-1
cdr3_length: 14
cdr3_aa: CASSEKGTDYGYTF

v_call: TRBV9
cdr3_length: 13
cdr3_aa: CASSVIGGHEQFF

v_call: TRBV28
cdr3_length: 14
cdr3_aa: CASSYITLTGELFF

v_call: TRBV2
cdr3_length: 16
cdr3_aa: CASSKGTELTIYEQYF

v_call: TRBV11-2
cdr3_length: 11
cdr3_aa: CASTFGNEQFF

v_call: TRBV11-2
cdr3_length: 18
cdr3_aa: CASSRRLPEQGATDTQYF

v_call: TRBV3-1
cdr3_length: 14
cdr3_aa: CASSQGQSNYGYTF

v_call: TRBV5-1
cdr3_length: 14
cdr3_aa: CASSTGQDKETQYF

v_call: TRBV7-9
cdr3_length: 13
cdr3_aa: CASSPDGLYGYTF

v_call: TRBV27
cdr3_length: 16
cdr3_aa: CASSLWPGRTFYGYTF

v_call: TRBV10-3
cdr3_length: 19
cdr3_aa: CAISDPTSGGGSGANVLTF